Listed below are T cell receptor beta chains from one sample, sequenced in a study of blood T cell repertoires in COVID-19. Repertoires were generated with immunoSEQ multiplex PCR, while TCRdb's copy carries only in-frame clones and drops some. The table shows more than 300,000 clones, with around nine tenths occurring only once. Sequences were obtained from PBMCs or T cells enriched from blood (not recorded which). The receptors originated from a young woman who had recovered from COVID-19. CDR3s include the opening cysteine and the closing phenylalanine or tryptophan. D genes are given only for firm matches. Clone size appears in some rows only: once, few, many, or a class for an expanded clone.

cdr3_length,clone_size,j_call,v_call,d_call,cdr3_nt,cdr3_aa
14,NA,TRBJ2-7,TRBV30,NA,TGTGCCTGGAGAACTAGGACAGCCGCCTACGAGCAGTACTTC,CAWRTRTAAYEQYF
17,NA,TRBJ2-2,TRBV3-1/TRBV3-2,TRBD1,TGTGCCAGCAGTCCGGGACAGGGGGCACGATTAGCCGGGGAGCTGTTTTTT,CASSPGQGARLAGELFF
13,NA,TRBJ1-5,TRBV19,TRBD1,TGTGCCAGTAGCCTCCGACAGGGGGAGCCCCAGCATTTT,CASSLRQGEPQHF
12,once,TRBJ1-1,TRBV9,NA,TGTGCCAGCACTAACAGTGGGACTGAAGCTTTCTTT,CASTNSGTEAFF
13,once,TRBJ1-1,TRBV6-5,NA,TGTGCCAGCAGCCCACAGGGTTACACTGAAGCTTTCTTT,CASSPQGYTEAFF
14,once,TRBJ1-3,TRBV28,TRBD1,TGTGCCAGCAGCCAACCCCTGGGAGCAGGGGGTATATATTTT,CASSQPLGAGGIYF
14,NA,TRBJ2-3,TRBV19,NA,TGTGCCAGTAGTACCCAGGGGCCCGCAGATACGCAGTATTTT,CASSTQGPADTQYF
15,NA,TRBJ2-3,TRBV27,NA,TGTGCCAGCAGTTTTCAGACTCATAGCACAGATACGCAGTATTTT,CASSFQTHSTDTQYF
17,NA,TRBJ2-5,TRBV7-7,NA,TGTGCTAGCAGCTTAGCCTCTTGGACAGAAACCCAAGAGACCCAGTACTTC,CASSLASWTETQETQYF
14,NA,TRBJ1-5,TRBV2,NA,TGTGCCAGCAACATACAGGTTAACAATCAGCCCCAGCATTTT,CASNIQVNNQPQHF
12,NA,TRBJ2-7,TRBV5-6,NA,TGTGCCAGCAGCTATACAAACTACGAGCAGTACTTC,CASSYTNYEQYF
14,NA,TRBJ1-5,TRBV28,TRBD1,TGTGCCAGCAGTACCGGACAGGGCAATCAGCCCCAGCATTTT,CASSTGQGNQPQHF
13,NA,TRBJ1-1,TRBV2,NA,TGTGCCAGCAGCGCAGACAGCTACACTGAAGCTTTCTTT,CASSADSYTEAFF
16,NA,TRBJ2-7,TRBV11-1,TRBD2,TGTGCCAGCAGCTTAGGACAAGCGGGAGATACCTACGAGCAGTACTTC,CASSLGQAGDTYEQYF
13,NA,TRBJ1-1,TRBV4-3,NA,TGCGCCAGCAGCCAGACAGGAGGTGGTGAAGCTTTCTTT,CASSQTGGGEAFF
16,NA,TRBJ2-1,TRBV2,TRBD1,TGTGCCAGCAGTGAAGGGACAGGGGGCCTCCACAATGAGCAGTTCTTC,CASSEGTGGLHNEQFF
14,NA,TRBJ2-1,TRBV19,NA,TGTGCCAGTAGTCCTACCCGGAGGAAGGATGAGCAGTTCTTC,CASSPTRRKDEQFF